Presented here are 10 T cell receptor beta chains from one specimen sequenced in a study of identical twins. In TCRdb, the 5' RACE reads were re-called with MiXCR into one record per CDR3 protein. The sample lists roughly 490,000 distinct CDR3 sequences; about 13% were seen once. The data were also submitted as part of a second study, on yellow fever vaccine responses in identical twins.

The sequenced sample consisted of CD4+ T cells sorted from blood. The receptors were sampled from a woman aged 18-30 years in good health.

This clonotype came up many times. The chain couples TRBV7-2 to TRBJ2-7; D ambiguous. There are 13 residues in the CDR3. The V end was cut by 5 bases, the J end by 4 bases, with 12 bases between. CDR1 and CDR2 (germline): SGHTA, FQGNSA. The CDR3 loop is CASSPSPRYEQYF. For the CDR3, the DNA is TGTGCCAGCAGCCCTAGTCCCCGGTACGAGCAGTACTTC.

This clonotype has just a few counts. CDR3 nucleotide sequence: TGTGCCAGCAGCCTGACTAGCCAGGACTACGAGCAGTACTTC. Its translation is CASSLTSQDYEQYF. The J gene is TRBJ2-7, the V gene TRBV7-9; TRBD2 matches 7 bases. In germline, CDR1 is SEHNR, CDR2 FQNEAQ (reference sequence). Trimming took 5 bases from V and 3 from J; bases not matched to a gene: 7. The CDR3 totals 14 residues.

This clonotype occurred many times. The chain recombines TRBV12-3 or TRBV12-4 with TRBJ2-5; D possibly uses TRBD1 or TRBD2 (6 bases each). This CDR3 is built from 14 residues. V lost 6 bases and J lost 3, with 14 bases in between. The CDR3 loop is CASSPSGAEETQYF. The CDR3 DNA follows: TGTGCCAGCAGCCCATCGGGGGCAGAAGAGACCCAGTACTTC.

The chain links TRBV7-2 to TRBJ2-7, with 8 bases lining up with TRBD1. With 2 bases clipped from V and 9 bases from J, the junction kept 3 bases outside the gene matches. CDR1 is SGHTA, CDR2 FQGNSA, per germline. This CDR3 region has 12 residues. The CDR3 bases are TGTGCCAGCAGCTTAACGGGACAGGCGCAGTACTTC. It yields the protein CASSLTGQAQYF.

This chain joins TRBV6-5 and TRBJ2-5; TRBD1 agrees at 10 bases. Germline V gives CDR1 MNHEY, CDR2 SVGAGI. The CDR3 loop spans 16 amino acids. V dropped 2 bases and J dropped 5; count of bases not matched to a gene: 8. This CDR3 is CASSYTRQGAGETQYF. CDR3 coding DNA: TGTGCCAGCAGTTACACGCGACAGGGGGCAGGGGAGACCCAGTACTTC.

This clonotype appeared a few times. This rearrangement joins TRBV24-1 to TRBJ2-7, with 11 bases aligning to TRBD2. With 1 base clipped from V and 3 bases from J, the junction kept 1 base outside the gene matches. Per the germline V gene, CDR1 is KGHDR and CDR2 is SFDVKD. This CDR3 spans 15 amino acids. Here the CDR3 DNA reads TGTGCCACCAGTGATTTTACTAGCGGGGGCTACGAGCAGTACTTC. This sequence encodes CATSDFTSGGYEQYF.

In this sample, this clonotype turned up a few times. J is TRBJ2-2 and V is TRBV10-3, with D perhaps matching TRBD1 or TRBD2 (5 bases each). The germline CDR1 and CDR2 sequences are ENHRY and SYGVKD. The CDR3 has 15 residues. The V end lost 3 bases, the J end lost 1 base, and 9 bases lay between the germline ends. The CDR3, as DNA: TGTGCCATCAGTGATCGGGGCCGGAACACCGGGGAGCTGTTTTTT. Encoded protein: CAISDRGRNTGELFF.

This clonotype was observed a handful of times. As DNA, the CDR3 is TGTGCCAGCAGCCAAGATGCAGAAGAGACCCAGTACTTC. Translated: CASSQDAEETQYF. The chain combines TRBV3-1 with TRBJ2-5; D is unclear. This CDR3 comprises 13 residues. The germline V gene encodes CDR1 LGHDT and CDR2 YNNKEL (reference sequence). V lost 0 bases and J lost 3, with 5 bases in between.

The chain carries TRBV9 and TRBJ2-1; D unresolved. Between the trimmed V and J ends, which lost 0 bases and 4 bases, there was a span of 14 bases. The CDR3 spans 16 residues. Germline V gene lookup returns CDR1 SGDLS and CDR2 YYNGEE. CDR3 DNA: TGTGCCAGCAGCGTAGGGCGCGGCGGTCTTTACAATGAGCAGTTCTTC. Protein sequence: CASSVGRGGLYNEQFF.

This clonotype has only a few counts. The CDR3 loop is CASSLGGQGDTQYF. The CDR3 nucleotides read TGCGCCAGCAGCTTGGGGGGGCAGGGAGATACGCAGTATTTT. The J gene is TRBJ2-3, the V gene TRBV5-1; D is possibly TRBD1 (6 bases). This CDR3 contains 14 residues. Germline values: CDR1 SGHRS, CDR2 YFSETQ. V was clipped by 0 bases and J by 5 bases, with 10 bases between them.